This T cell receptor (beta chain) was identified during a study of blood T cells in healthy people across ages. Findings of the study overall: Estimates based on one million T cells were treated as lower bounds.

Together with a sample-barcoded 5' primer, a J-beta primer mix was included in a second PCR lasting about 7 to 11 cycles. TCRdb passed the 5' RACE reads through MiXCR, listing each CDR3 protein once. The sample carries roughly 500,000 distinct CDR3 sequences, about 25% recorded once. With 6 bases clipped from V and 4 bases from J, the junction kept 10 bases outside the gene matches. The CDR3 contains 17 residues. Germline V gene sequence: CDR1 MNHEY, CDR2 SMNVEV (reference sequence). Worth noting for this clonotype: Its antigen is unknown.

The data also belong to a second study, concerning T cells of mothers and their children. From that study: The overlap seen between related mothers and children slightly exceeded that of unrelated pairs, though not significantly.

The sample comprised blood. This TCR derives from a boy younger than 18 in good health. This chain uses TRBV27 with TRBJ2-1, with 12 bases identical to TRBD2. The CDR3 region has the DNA TGTGCCAGCAGCCGTCGTGGACTAGCGGGACCATACAATGAGCAGTTCTTC. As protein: CASSRRGLAGPYNEQFF.